These 3 T cell receptor beta chains were sequenced from one sample in a study of cytomegalovirus exposure and HLA in healthy donors. The study ran its PCR with 60 Vbeta and 13 Jbeta primers. Measured with immunoSEQ multiplex PCR; TCRdb has only the in-frame clones, and not every one. Here the sample spans about 120,000 clones, about 80% being singletons. Source material: PBMCs. These receptors were obtained from a woman aged 18-30 years in good health and CMV-seronegative.

The J gene is TRBJ2-7, the V gene TRBV4-1; TRBD1 matches at 12 bases. V was pared by 1 base and J by 5 bases, with 6 bases of the junction left unmatched. CDR1 MGHRA and CDR2 YSYEKL come from the germline V gene. This CDR3 is built from 16 residues. The DNA of the CDR3 is TGCGCCAGCAGCCAAGGGCCCGGGACAGGGGGCAACGAGCAGTACTTC. This translates into CASSQGPGTGGNEQYF.

The chain joins TRBV27 to TRBJ2-1; D unclear. CDR3 size: 15 residues. Germline values: CDR1 MNHEY, CDR2 SMNVEV (reference sequence). The V and J ends lost 5 bases and 2 bases respectively, with 13 bases between them. For the CDR3, the DNA is TGTGCCAGCAGTCGATCCTCAGACACCTACAATGAGCAGTTCTTC. This encodes CASSRSSDTYNEQFF.

The V and J genes are TRBV4-1 and TRBJ2-7; 8 bases map to TRBD2. J lost 5 bases, V lost 1 base, and 10 bases had no gene match. Per the germline V gene, CDR1 is MGHRA and CDR2 is YSYEKL. There are 16 residues in the CDR3. The chain's CDR3 is CASSQVGSGSFDEQYF. The DNA for the CDR3 is TGCGCCAGCAGCCAAGTGGGAAGCGGGAGCTTCGACGAGCAGTACTTC.